Below, 17 T cell receptor beta chains from the same sample are listed, as sequenced in a study of Ad26.COV2.S vaccination and SARS-CoV-2 variants. Measured with immunoSEQ multiplex PCR; TCRdb has only the in-frame clones, and not every one. The table lists 300,000 to 350,000 clones, almost 90% of them singletons. This sample's treatment: some 19 received Ad26.COV2.S at low or high dose, single or two shots; about 5 received placebo; per-sample allocation not given. On day 63 after the first injection, vaccine and placebo recipients gave samples. The sequences come from peripheral blood, collected in a trial of Ad26.COV2.S vaccine versus placebo. These receptors all stem from a person aged 18-60 years who received the Ad26.COV2.S COVID-19 vaccine or a placebo.

V gene TRBV11-3 combines with J gene TRBJ2-1; either TRBD1 or TRBD2 may fit D (6 bases each). V was clipped by 0 bases and J by 9 bases, with 9 bases between them. The CDR3 length is 13 residues. From germline, CDR1 is SGHNT and CDR2 YENEEA. This CDR3 reads CASSLDSGAEQFF. For the CDR3, the DNA is TGTGCCAGCAGCTTAGATTCGGGGGCTGAGCAGTTCTTC. Full variable domain (rest looked up from reference TRBV11-3 and TRBJ2-1): EAGVVQSPRYKIIEKKQPVAFWCNPISGHNTLYWYLQNLGQGPELLIRYENEEAVDDSQLPKDRFSAERLKGVDSTLKIQPAELGDSAVYLCASSLDSGAEQFFGPGTRLTVL.

There are a few counts of this clone. The same CDR3 also results from other DNA sequences found in this sample. V usage is TRBV7-6 and J usage is TRBJ2-7; no firm D call. This CDR3 has 11 residues. Between the trimmed V and J ends, which lost 5 bases and 3 bases, there was a span of 5 bases. The germline gives CDR1 SGHVS, CDR2 FNYEAQ. The chain's CDR3 is CASSPGYEQYF. The CDR3 nucleotides read TGTGCCAGCAGCCCAGGCTACGAGCAGTACTTC.

The rearrangement joins TRBV25-1 to TRBJ1-1; 8 nucleotides line up with TRBD1. Looked up from germline, CDR1 is MGHDK and CDR2 is SYGVNS. The CDR3 loop spans 15 amino acids. Trimming cost V 6 bases and J 5 bases; bases outside gene matches: 11. CDR3 bases: TGTGCCAGCAGAAGCACAGGGGGAGGTGGGACTGAAGCTTTCTTT. This encodes CASRSTGGGGTEAFF.

This chain connects TRBV15 to TRBJ2-7; 13 bases agree with TRBD2. The CDR3 has 17 residues. Germline V gene sequence: CDR1 LNHNV, CDR2 YYDKDF (reference sequence). The V and J ends lost 0 bases and 6 bases, in that order; junction bases with no gene match: 8. The CDR3 loop is CATSRDRLAGGASEQYV. In nucleotides, the CDR3 is TGTGCCACCAGCAGAGATCGACTAGCGGGAGGTGCTAGCGAGCAGTACGTC.

The chain carries TRBV19 and TRBJ2-5; D may correspond to TRBD1 or TRBD2 (6 bases each). CDR1 is LNHDA and CDR2 is SQIVND in the germline V gene (reference sequence). The CDR3 loop spans 14 amino acids. Trimming shortened V by 6 bases and J by 2 bases, and 13 bases separated the two germline ends. The CDR3 nucleotides are TGTGCCAGTAGCATACAGGGAGGTCAAGAGACCCAGTACTTC. Translating it yields CASSIQGGQETQYF.

DNA of the CDR3: TGTGCCAGCAGTTACTCGGCTAGTGGACAGACTAACTATGGCTACACCTTC. Protein product: CASSYSASGQTNYGYTF. The chain employs TRBV6-2 or TRBV6-3 and TRBJ1-2; D may be TRBD1 (6 bases). The CDR3 loop spans 17 amino acids. Germline V gene lookup returns CDR1 MNHEY and CDR2 SVGEGT. V lost 0 bases to trimming and J lost 0 bases, with 14 bases between them.

This chain links TRBV19 with TRBJ1-2, with 10 bases that match TRBD1. J was trimmed by 8 bases and V by 5 bases; bases with no gene match: 8. Germline CDR1 and CDR2: LNHDA and SQIVND (reference sequence). The CDR3 runs 14 residues. The CDR3 region is CASSPTGGPEGYTF. CDR3 DNA: TGTGCCAGTAGTCCGACAGGGGGCCCGGAGGGCTACACCTTC.

The chain recombines TRBV3-1 (or the pseudogene TRBV3-2) with TRBJ1-1; 9 nucleotides align to TRBD1. The V gene end was trimmed by 5 bases and the J gene end by 3 bases; junction bases not matched to a gene: 7. In germline, CDR1 is LGHDT, CDR2 YNNKEL (reference sequence). The CDR3 is 15 residues long. CDR3 protein: CASSSTGGAHTEAFF. The CDR3 DNA follows: TGTGCCAGCAGCTCCACAGGGGGCGCGCACACTGAAGCTTTCTTT.

The chain combines TRBV19 with TRBJ1-2; TRBD1 aligns across 10 bases. Losses at the gene ends were 3 bases for V and 2 bases for J; bases not matched to a gene: 3. The CDR3 loop spans 15 amino acids. Germline V gene data show CDR1 as LNHDA and CDR2 as SQIVND (reference sequence). The CDR3 nucleotides read TGTGCCAGTAGTATGGGACAGGGGTTCAACTATGGCTACACCTTC. Translating gives CASSMGQGFNYGYTF.

CDR3 in DNA: TGTGCCAGCAGCTCAGGTACGGTCAACGAGCAGTACGTC. This codes for CASSSGTVNEQYV. The J gene is TRBJ2-7, the V gene TRBV7-6; no clear D. The germline V and J ends were trimmed by 4 bases and 5 bases, with 12 bases remaining between them. CDR1 is SGHVS, CDR2 FNYEAQ, per germline. The CDR3 consists of 13 residues.

The CDR3 is CASSLGGQGKANYGYTF. CDR3 DNA sequence: TGCGCCAGCAGCCTCGGGGGACAGGGAAAAGCTAACTATGGCTACACCTTC. V usage is TRBV4-1 and J usage is TRBJ1-2; 9 bases match TRBD1. The germline V gene has CDR1 MGHRA and CDR2 YSYEKL. The ends lost 4 bases at V and 0 bases at J; junction bases unmatched: 9. The CDR3 is 17 amino acids.

The rearrangement joins TRBV19 to TRBJ2-1; TRBD2 agrees at 13 bases. Germline V gene lookup returns CDR1 LNHDA and CDR2 SQIVND (reference sequence). The CDR3 loop spans 18 amino acids. The V gene end was trimmed by 6 bases and the J gene end by 0 bases; junction bases not matched to a gene: 8. The DNA of the CDR3 is TGTGCCAGTAGGCGACTAGCGGGAGGAACCAACTCCTACAATGAGCAGTTCTTC. Translated: CASRRLAGGTNSYNEQFF.

CDR3 DNA sequence: TGTGCCAGCAGTTCACCCGGGGGGGGCCAGCCCCAGCATTTT. Residues: CASSSPGGGQPQHF. The chain links TRBV28 to TRBJ1-5, with D perhaps TRBD1 (6 bases). Trimming pared 4 bases from V and 7 bases from J, leaving 14 bases between. This CDR3 spans 14 amino acids. Germline loops: CDR1 MDHEN, CDR2 SYDVKM.

The rearrangement links TRBV6-2 or TRBV6-3 to TRBJ2-7; maybe TRBD1 (5 bases). The CDR3 runs 13 residues. Per germline, CDR1 MNHEY and CDR2 SVGEGT. V was pared by 5 bases and J by 0 bases, with 8 bases between. The CDR3 here is CASSPGSSYEQYF. The CDR3 DNA follows: TGTGCCAGCAGTCCAGGGTCCTCCTACGAGCAGTACTTC.

V is TRBV5-1 and J is TRBJ2-4; the match to TRBD2 covers 7 bases. Germline V gene lookup returns CDR1 SGHRS and CDR2 YFSETQ. Trimming at V came to 0 bases and at J to 5 bases, leaving 8 bases not matched to a gene. The CDR3 loop spans 16 amino acids. The CDR3 sequence: CASSLDNGRSENIQYF. The CDR3 nucleotides are TGCGCCAGCAGCTTGGACAACGGGAGGTCGGAAAACATTCAGTACTTC.

The rearrangement uses TRBV7-7 and TRBJ2-1; TRBD2 matches at 8 bases. V shed 5 bases and J 7 bases; nucleotides not matched to a gene: 13. CDR3 size: 16 residues. Germline loops: CDR1 SSHAT, CDR2 FNYEAQ (reference sequence). The CDR3, as DNA: TGTGCCAGCAGCCCCCCGGGACTAGTTGCGGGGAATGAGCAGTTCTTC. This sequence encodes CASSPPGLVAGNEQFF.

Only one count was recorded for this clone. The V and J genes are TRBV18 and TRBJ1-2; TRBD1 matches 10 bases. Germline CDR1 and CDR2: KGHSH and LQKENI. V lost 6 bases to trimming and J lost 3 bases; unmatched junction nucleotides: 13. This CDR3 has 17 residues. The CDR3 is CASSRSPGTGEDYGYTF. CDR3 coding DNA: TGTGCCAGCTCCCGGAGCCCCGGGACAGGGGAGGACTATGGCTACACCTTC. The whole variable domain, filled in from reference TRBV18 and TRBJ1-2, reads NAGVMQNPRHLVRRRGQEARLRCSPMKGHSHVYWYRQLPEEGLKFMVYLQKENIIDESGMPKERFSAEFPKEGPSILRIQQVVRGDSAAYFCASSRSPGTGEDYGYTFGSGTRLTVV.